Following are 3 T cell receptor beta chains from one sample sequenced in a study of blood T cell repertoires in COVID-19. Clones were sequenced by immunoSEQ multiplex PCR, and TCRdb holds only the in-frame ones, with some missing. This table has some 200,000 clones, 85% to 90% appearing once. The sequenced sample was peripheral blood. All receptors come from an elderly man with acute or convalescent COVID-19.

This clone was detected a few times. This sequence joins TRBV5-1 and TRBJ2-2, with D uncertain. Trimming stripped 2 bases from V and 5 bases from J, with 4 bases between. In germline, CDR1 is SGHRS, CDR2 YFSETQ. The CDR3 is made up of 12 amino acids. CDR3 in amino acids: CASSFLTGELFF. CDR3 in DNA: TGCGCCAGCAGCTTTCTTACCGGGGAGCTGTTTTTT.

CDR3 in amino acids: CASSSRGLAWETQYF. The CDR3 DNA is TGTGCCAGCAGCAGCCGGGGACTAGCGTGGGAGACCCAGTACTTC. V usage is TRBV7-9 and J usage is TRBJ2-5; 10 bases agree with TRBD2. V gave up 5 bases and J gave up 5 bases; unmatched junction bases: 8. The V gene's germline CDR1 is SEHNR and CDR2 FQNEAQ (reference sequence). This CDR3 is built from 15 residues.

The rearrangement links TRBV9 to TRBJ2-6; possibly TRBD1 for D (6 bases). The V gene lost 4 bases and the J gene lost 4 bases, with 12 bases spanning the gap. Germline V gene lookup returns CDR1 SGDLS and CDR2 YYNGEE. The CDR3 runs 15 residues. CDR3 region: CASSPRQAGANVLTF. The DNA of the CDR3 is TGTGCCAGCAGCCCCCGACAGGCCGGGGCCAACGTCCTGACTTTC.